This TCR beta chain was recorded in a study of early T cells in non-severe SARS-CoV-2 infection. As for the study in general: Bulk RNA isolated from unsorted whole blood underwent sequencing; chains were not paired. Study outcomes and limitations: VDJdb-based annotation leaned toward anti-spike CD8 responses and missed private and CD4 specificities.

The CDR3 has 15 residues. Germline-derived CDR1 and CDR2 are SEHNR and FQNEAQ (reference sequence). Germline trimming cut 4 bases from V and 1 base from J; bases unmatched to any gene: 5. Details on this clonotype: Antigen specificity is unknown.

Tagging with unique molecular identifiers was applied to individual cDNA molecules. TCRdb used MiXCR to reprocess the 5' RACE reads, holding one entry per CDR3 protein. The sample has 30,000 to 35,000 distinct CDR3 sequences, 5.5% to 8% seen once. This clonotype was obtained from an adult who was a healthcare worker with PCR-confirmed SARS-CoV-2 infection or an uninfected control (not recorded which). Sequencing was carried out using whole blood. This chain links TRBV7-9 with TRBJ2-7; 9 nucleotides line up with TRBD1. CDR3 sequence: CASSSPGQGSYEQYF. DNA of the CDR3: TGTGCCAGCAGCTCCCCGGGACAGGGATCCTACGAGCAGTACTTC.